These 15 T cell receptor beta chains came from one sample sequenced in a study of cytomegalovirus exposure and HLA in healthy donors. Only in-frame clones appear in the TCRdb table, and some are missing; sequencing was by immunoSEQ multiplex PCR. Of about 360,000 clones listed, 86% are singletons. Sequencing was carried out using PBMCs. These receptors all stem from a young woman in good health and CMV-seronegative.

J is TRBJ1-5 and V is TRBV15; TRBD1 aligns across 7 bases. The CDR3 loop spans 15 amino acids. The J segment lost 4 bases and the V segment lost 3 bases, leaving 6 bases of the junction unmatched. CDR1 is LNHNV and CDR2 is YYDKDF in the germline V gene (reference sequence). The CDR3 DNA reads TGTGCCACCAGCAGGGAAGGGACAGCTAATCAGCCCCAGCATTTT. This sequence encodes CATSREGTANQPQHF.

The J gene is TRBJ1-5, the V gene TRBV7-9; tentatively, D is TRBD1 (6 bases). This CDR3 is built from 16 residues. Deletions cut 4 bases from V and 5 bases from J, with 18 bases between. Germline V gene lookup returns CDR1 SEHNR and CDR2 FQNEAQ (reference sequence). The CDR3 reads CASSSGPDRNYQPQHF. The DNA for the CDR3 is TGTGCCAGCAGCTCTGGCCCCGACAGGAATTATCAGCCCCAGCATTTT.

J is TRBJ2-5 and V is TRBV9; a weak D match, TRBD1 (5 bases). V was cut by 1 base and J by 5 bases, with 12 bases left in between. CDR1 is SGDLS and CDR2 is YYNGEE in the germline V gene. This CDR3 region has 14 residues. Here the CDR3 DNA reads TGTGCCAGCAGCGTAAGGGGAATGGGGGAGACCCAGTACTTC. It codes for CASSVRGMGETQYF.

The DNA of the CDR3 is TGTGCCAGCAGCGCCATACCCGGGACAGTCTACGAGCAGTACTTC. This codes for CASSAIPGTVYEQYF. The chain joins TRBV5-4 to TRBJ2-7, with 7 nucleotides matching TRBD1. Germline V CDR1 and CDR2: SGHNT, YYREEE (reference sequence). The CDR3 has 15 amino acids. V lost 4 bases and J lost 3; bases outside the gene matches: 10.

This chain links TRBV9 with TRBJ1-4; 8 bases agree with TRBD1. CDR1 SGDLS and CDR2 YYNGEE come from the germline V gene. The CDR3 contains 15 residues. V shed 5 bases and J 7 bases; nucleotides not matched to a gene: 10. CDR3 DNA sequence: TGTGCCAGCAGTGAAGCCGGACAGGGTGGTGAAAAACTGTTTTTT. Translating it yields CASSEAGQGGEKLFF.

Here the CDR3 DNA reads TGCGCCAGCAGCCAAGAGGTCGGTCTCTCTGGAAACACCATATATTTT. It specifies CASSQEVGLSGNTIYF. The chain links TRBV4-1 to TRBJ1-3; D is undetermined. Germline CDR1 reads MGHRA; CDR2 reads YSYEKL. V lost 0 bases and J lost 0, with 9 bases in between. This CDR3 region has 16 residues.

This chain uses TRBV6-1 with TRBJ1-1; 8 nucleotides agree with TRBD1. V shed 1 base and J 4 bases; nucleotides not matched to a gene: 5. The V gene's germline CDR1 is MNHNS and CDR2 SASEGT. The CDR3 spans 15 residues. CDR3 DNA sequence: TGTGCCAGCAGTGAAGGCAGGGGGCTGCGCACTGAAGCTTTCTTT. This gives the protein CASSEGRGLRTEAFF.

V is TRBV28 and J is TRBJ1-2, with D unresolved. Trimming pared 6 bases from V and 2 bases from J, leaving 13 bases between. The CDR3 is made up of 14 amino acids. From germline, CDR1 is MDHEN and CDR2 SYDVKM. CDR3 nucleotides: TGTGCCAGCAGCACCAACGACATGAACTATGGCTACACCTTC. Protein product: CASSTNDMNYGYTF.

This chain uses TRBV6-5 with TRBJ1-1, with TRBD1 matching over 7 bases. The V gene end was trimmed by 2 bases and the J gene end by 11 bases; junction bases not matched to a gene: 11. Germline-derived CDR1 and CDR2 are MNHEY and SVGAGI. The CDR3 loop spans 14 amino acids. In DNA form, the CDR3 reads TGTGCCAGCAGTTACGGTGCCAGGGGGTTAGGGGCTTTCTTT. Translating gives CASSYGARGLGAFF.

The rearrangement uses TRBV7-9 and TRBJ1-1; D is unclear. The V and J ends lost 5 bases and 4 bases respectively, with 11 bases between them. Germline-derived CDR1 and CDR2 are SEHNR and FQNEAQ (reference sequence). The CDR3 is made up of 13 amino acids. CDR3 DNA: TGTGCCAGCAGCCCCCCTCTAGGCACTGAAGCTTTCTTT. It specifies CASSPPLGTEAFF. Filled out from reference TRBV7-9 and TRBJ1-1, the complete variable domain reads DTGVSQNPRHKITKRGQNVTFRCDPISEHNRLYWYRQTLGQGPEFLTYFQNEAQLEKSRLLSDRFSAERPKGSFSTLEIQRTEQGDSAMYLCASSPPLGTEAFFGQGTRLTVV.

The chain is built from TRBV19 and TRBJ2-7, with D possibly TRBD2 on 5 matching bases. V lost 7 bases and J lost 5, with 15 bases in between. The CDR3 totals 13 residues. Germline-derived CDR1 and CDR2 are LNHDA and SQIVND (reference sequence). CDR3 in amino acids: CASKTEAMDEQYF. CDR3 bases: TGTGCCAGTAAAACGGAGGCAATGGACGAGCAGTACTTC.

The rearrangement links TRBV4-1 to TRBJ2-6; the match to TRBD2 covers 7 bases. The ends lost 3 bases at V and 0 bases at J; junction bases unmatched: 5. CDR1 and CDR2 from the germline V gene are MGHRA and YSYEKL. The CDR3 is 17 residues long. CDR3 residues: CASSQGGINSGANVLTF. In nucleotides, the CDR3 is TGCGCCAGCAGCCAGGGGGGGATCAACTCTGGGGCCAACGTCCTGACTTTC.

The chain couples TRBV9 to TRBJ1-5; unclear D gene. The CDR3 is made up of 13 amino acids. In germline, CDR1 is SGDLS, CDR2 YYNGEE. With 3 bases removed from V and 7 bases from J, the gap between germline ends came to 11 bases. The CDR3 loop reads CASSASETQPQHF. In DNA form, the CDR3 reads TGTGCCAGCAGCGCCTCAGAAACCCAGCCCCAGCATTTT.

This CDR3 reads CASSRGTGETDTQYF. The CDR3 DNA follows: TGTGCCAGCAGTCGCGGGACAGGGGAAACAGATACGCAGTATTTT. The chain carries TRBV28 and TRBJ2-3; 10 nucleotides agree with TRBD1. V gave up 5 bases and J gave up 3 bases; unmatched junction bases: 5. The CDR3 is 15 residues long. Germline CDR1 reads MDHEN; CDR2 reads SYDVKM. Together with reference TRBV28 and TRBJ2-3, the CDR3 gives the full variable domain: DVKVTQSSRYLVKRTGEKVFLECVQDMDHENMFWYRQDPGLGLRLIYFSYDVKMKEKGDIPEGYSVSREKKERFSLILESASTNQTSMYLCASSRGTGETDTQYFGPGTRLTVL.

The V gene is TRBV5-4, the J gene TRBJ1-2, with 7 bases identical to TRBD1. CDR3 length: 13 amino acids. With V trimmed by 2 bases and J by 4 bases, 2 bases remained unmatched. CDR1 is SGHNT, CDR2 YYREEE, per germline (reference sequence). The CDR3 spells CASSFRQGYGYTF. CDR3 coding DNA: TGTGCCAGCAGCTTCCGACAGGGCTATGGCTACACCTTC. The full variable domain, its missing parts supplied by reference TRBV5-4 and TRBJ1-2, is ETGVTQSPTHLIKTRGQQVTLRCSSQSGHNTVSWYQQALGQGPQFIFQYYREEENGRGNFPPRFSGLQFPNYSSELNVNALELDDSALYLCASSFRQGYGYTFGSGTRLTVV.